This is a list of T cell receptor beta chains from one sample in a study of shared clonotypes between healthy human individuals. Generated by immunoSEQ multiplex PCR, the TCRdb table keeps only in-frame clones and is missing some. The sample yields roughly 2,300,000 clones, less than 95% seen once. Sequences were obtained from naive CD4+ T cells from PBMCs. All receptors derive from a young man in good health. Some clones in this sample may be carry-over from other donors' samples. CDR3s include the opening cysteine and the closing phenylalanine or tryptophan.

v_call: TRBV28
j_call: TRBJ2-2
cdr3_aa: CASSLETPGLFF

v_call: TRBV28
j_call: TRBJ2-7
cdr3_aa: CASVGQGNSYEQYF

v_call: TRBV5-1
j_call: TRBJ2-2
cdr3_aa: CASSLQGVKNTGELFF

v_call: TRBV6-6
j_call: TRBJ2-7
cdr3_aa: CASSYSGQVSYEQYF

v_call: TRBV5-4
j_call: TRBJ2-7
cdr3_aa: CASSTFGGSYEQYF

v_call: TRBV28
j_call: TRBJ1-1
cdr3_aa: CASSTGTAEAFF

v_call: TRBV28
j_call: TRBJ2-7
cdr3_aa: CASVGGGEQYF

v_call: TRBV4-3
j_call: TRBJ2-3
cdr3_aa: CASSQDLRVADTQYF

v_call: TRBV25-1
j_call: TRBJ1-5
cdr3_aa: CASSGGKDWPQHF

v_call: TRBV29-1
j_call: TRBJ2-5
cdr3_aa: CSAQGQGNQETQYF

v_call: TRBV4-3
j_call: TRBJ2-1
cdr3_aa: CASSQDRWYEQFF

v_call: TRBV28
j_call: TRBJ2-6
cdr3_aa: CASSSAGGGANVLTF

v_call: TRBV7-9
j_call: TRBJ2-1
cdr3_aa: CASSIRQGTYNEQFF

v_call: TRBV18
j_call: TRBJ2-3
cdr3_aa: CASSSTTLAGEGDF

v_call: TRBV5-1
j_call: TRBJ2-4
cdr3_aa: CASSLGTENIQYF

v_call: TRBV11-2
j_call: TRBJ1-2
cdr3_aa: CASSPPGTGAPYGYTF

v_call: TRBV9
j_call: TRBJ1-4
cdr3_aa: CASSVRPTNEKLFF

v_call: TRBV4-1
j_call: TRBJ2-1
cdr3_aa: CASSPPLGPLYGSSYNEQFF

v_call: TRBV6-6
j_call: TRBJ2-7
cdr3_aa: CASSYSDYEQYF

v_call: TRBV29-1
j_call: TRBJ2-1
cdr3_aa: CSVEAPARNEQFF

v_call: TRBV6-5
j_call: TRBJ1-1
cdr3_aa: CASSYDSQNTEAFF

v_call: TRBV5-1
j_call: TRBJ2-3
cdr3_aa: CASSLGDRLLGADTQYF

v_call: TRBV6-6
j_call: TRBJ1-1
cdr3_aa: CASRGPRNTEAFF

v_call: TRBV28
j_call: TRBJ2-7
cdr3_aa: CASRTGVYEQYF

v_call: TRBV21-1
j_call: TRBJ2-7
cdr3_aa: CASSKPDRGGEQYF

v_call: TRBV30
j_call: TRBJ1-1
cdr3_aa: CAWSVGSMNTEAFF

v_call: TRBV2
j_call: TRBJ2-7
cdr3_aa: CASSGFRLAGGPNHEQYF

v_call: TRBV27
j_call: TRBJ2-2
cdr3_aa: CASSPRNGGTGELFF

v_call: TRBV9
j_call: TRBJ2-2
cdr3_aa: CASSVDAAGRGELFF

v_call: TRBV7-9
j_call: TRBJ2-3
cdr3_aa: CASSRGRTDTQYF

v_call: TRBV4-2
j_call: TRBJ1-2
cdr3_aa: CASSQNRGVGGYTF

v_call: TRBV11-2
j_call: TRBJ2-1
cdr3_aa: CASSLVGGVNEQFF

v_call: TRBV10-3
j_call: TRBJ2-7
cdr3_aa: CAIRGTGPEQYF

v_call: TRBV7-9
j_call: TRBJ2-5
cdr3_aa: CASSLEGTETQYF

v_call: TRBV15
j_call: TRBJ2-7
cdr3_aa: CATSGTVGSQALYEQYF

v_call: TRBV18
j_call: TRBJ2-7
cdr3_aa: CASSPRDEQYF

v_call: TRBV5-1
j_call: TRBJ2-1
cdr3_aa: CASSLAGATGADNEQFF

v_call: TRBV2
j_call: TRBJ2-7
cdr3_aa: CASSEDSSYEQYF

v_call: TRBV6-5
j_call: TRBJ1-6
cdr3_aa: CASSYSIIPTNSPLHF

v_call: TRBV5-1
j_call: TRBJ2-1
cdr3_aa: CASSSSLGSYNEQFF

v_call: TRBV5-1
j_call: TRBJ1-2
cdr3_aa: CASSPGQGYGYTF

v_call: TRBV6-6
j_call: TRBJ1-5
cdr3_aa: CASAPRDVQPQHF

v_call: TRBV28
j_call: TRBJ2-7
cdr3_aa: CASSLYAPRGEQYF

v_call: TRBV6-1
j_call: TRBJ2-1
cdr3_aa: CASSEHQTSGIYNEQFF

v_call: TRBV7-9
j_call: TRBJ2-5
cdr3_aa: CASSPPGGRFMETQYF

v_call: TRBV21-1
j_call: TRBJ2-2
cdr3_aa: CASSKGGRAPSYTGELFF

v_call: TRBV5-6
j_call: TRBJ2-7
cdr3_aa: CASSLRAGALEQYF

v_call: TRBV12-5
j_call: TRBJ2-7
cdr3_aa: CASGWGSGTGFPNEQYF

v_call: TRBV28
j_call: TRBJ2-5
cdr3_aa: CASSERTGDSWNTQYF